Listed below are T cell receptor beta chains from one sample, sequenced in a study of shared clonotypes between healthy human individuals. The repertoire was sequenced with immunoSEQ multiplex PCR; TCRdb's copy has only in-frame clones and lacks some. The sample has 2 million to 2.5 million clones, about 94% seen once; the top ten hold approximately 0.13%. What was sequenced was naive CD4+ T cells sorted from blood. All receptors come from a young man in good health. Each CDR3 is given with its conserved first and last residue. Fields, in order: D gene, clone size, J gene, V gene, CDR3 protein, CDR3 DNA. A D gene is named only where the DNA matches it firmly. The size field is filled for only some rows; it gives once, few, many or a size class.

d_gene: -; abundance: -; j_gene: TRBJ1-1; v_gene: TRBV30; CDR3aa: CAWNRGRAEAFF; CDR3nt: TGTGCCTGGAATCGGGGGCGGGCTGAAGCTTTCTTT
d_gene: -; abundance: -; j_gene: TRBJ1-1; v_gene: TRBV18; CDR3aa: CASSANTEAFF; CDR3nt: TGTGCCAGCTCAGCGAACACTGAAGCTTTCTTT
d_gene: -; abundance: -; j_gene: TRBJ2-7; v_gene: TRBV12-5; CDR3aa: CASGLFAYEQYF; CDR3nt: TGTGCTAGTGGTTTGTTCGCCTACGAGCAGTACTTC
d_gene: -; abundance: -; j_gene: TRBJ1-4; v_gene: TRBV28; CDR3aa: CASSSSGKANEKLFF; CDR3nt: TGTGCCAGCAGTTCTTCTGGCAAGGCGAATGAAAAACTGTTTTTT
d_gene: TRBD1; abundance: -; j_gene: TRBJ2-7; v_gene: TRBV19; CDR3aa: CATSPTGVYYEQYF; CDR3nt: TGTGCCACTTCGCCGACAGGGGTCTATTACGAGCAGTACTTC
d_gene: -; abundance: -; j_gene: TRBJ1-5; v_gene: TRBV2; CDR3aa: CASSTGNQPQHF; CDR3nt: TGTGCCAGCAGTACAGGGAATCAGCCCCAGCATTTT
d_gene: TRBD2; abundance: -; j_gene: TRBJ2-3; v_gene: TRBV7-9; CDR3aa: CASSLRTSGLADTQYF; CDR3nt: TGTGCCAGCAGCTTAAGGACTAGCGGATTGGCAGATACGCAGTATTTT
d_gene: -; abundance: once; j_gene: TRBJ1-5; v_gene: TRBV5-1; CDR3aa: CASRDEADQPQHF; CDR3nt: TGCGCCAGCCGGGACGAGGCCGATCAGCCCCAGCATTTT
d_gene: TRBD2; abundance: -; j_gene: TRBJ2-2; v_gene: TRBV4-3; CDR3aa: CASSPGTSGTGELFF; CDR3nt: TGCGCCAGCAGCCCTGGGACTAGCGGAACCGGGGAGCTGTTTTTT
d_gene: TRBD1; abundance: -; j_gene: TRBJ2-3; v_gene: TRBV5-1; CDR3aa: CASSSLDRRRTDTQYF; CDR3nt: TGCGCCAGCAGCTCCTTGGACAGGAGAAGGACAGATACGCAGTATTTT
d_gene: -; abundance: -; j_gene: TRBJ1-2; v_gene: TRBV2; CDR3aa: CASGKQDPQVHGYTF; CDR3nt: TGTGCCAGCGGAAAGCAGGACCCTCAAGTCCATGGCTACACCTTC
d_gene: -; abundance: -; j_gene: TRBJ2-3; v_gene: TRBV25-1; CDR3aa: CASSEFSSGWADTQYF; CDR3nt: TGTGCCAGCAGTGAATTTAGTAGCGGATGGGCAGATACGCAGTATTTT
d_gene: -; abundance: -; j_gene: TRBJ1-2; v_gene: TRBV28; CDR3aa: CASSPDNYGYTF; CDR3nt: TGTGCCAGCAGCCCCGATAACTATGGCTACACCTTC
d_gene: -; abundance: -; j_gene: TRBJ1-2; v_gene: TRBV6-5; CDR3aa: CASSGTGTGIGYTF; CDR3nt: TGTGCCAGCAGCGGAACCGGGACGGGCATTGGCTACACCTTC
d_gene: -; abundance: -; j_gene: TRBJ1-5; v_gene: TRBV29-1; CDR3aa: CSVGDSGRNQPQHF; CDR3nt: TGCAGCGTCGGTGACAGTGGTCGAAATCAGCCCCAGCATTTT
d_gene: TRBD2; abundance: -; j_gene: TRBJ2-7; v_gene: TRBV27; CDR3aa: CASSSHRTSGDYEQYF; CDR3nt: TGTGCCAGCAGTTCACACCGGACTAGCGGGGACTACGAGCAGTACTTC
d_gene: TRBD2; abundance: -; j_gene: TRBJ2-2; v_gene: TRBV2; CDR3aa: CASRELAGAGELFF; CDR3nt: TGTGCCAGCAGGGAACTAGCGGGAGCCGGGGAGCTGTTTTTT
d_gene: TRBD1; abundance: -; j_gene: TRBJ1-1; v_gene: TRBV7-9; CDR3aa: CASSLTGTATEAFF; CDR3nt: TGTGCCAGCAGCTTAACAGGGACAGCAACTGAAGCTTTCTTT
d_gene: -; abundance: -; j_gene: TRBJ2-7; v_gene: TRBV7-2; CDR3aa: CASSLAPSSYEQYF; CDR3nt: TGTGCCAGCAGCTTAGCGCCCTCGTCCTACGAGCAGTACTTC
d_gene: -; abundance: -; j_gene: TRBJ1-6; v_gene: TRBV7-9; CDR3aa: CASSLEYNSPLHF; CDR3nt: TGTGCCAGCAGCTTGGAATATAATTCACCCCTCCACTTT
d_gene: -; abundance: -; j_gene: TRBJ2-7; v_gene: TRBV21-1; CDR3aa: CASSRRDRGKIRLSYEQYF; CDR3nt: TGTGCCAGCAGCAGACGGGACAGGGGTAAAATCCGACTCTCCTACGAGCAGTACTTC
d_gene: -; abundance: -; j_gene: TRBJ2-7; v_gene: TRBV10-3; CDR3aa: CAISAKQGFYEQYF; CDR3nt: TGTGCCATCAGTGCTAAACAGGGCTTCTACGAGCAGTACTTC
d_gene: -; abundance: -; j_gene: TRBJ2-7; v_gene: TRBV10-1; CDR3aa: CASRPGHSSYEQYF; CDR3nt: TGCGCCAGCAGACCGGGACACTCATCCTACGAGCAGTACTTC
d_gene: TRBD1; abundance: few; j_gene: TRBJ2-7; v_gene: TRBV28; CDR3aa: CASSSSGTDRPYEQYF; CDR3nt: TGTGCCAGCAGTTCCTCCGGGACAGACCGACCCTACGAGCAGTACTTC
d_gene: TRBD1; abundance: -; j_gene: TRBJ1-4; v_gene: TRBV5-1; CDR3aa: CASSLDRGGTNEKLFF; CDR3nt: TGCGCCAGCAGCTTGGACAGGGGGGGAACTAATGAAAAACTGTTTTTT
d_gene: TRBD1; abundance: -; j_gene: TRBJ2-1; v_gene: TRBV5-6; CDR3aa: CASSFQTGEQFF; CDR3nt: TGTGCCAGCAGCTTTCAGACAGGGGAGCAGTTCTTC
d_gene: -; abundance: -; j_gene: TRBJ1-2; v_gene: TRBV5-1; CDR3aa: CASRPNTNQGLSYGYTF; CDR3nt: TGCGCCAGCAGACCCAACACCAATCAGGGGCTGAGCTATGGCTACACCTTC
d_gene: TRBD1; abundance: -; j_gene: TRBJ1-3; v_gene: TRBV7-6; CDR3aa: CASSSGQVAGNTIYF; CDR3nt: TGTGCCAGCAGCTCCGGACAGGTCGCTGGAAACACCATATATTTT
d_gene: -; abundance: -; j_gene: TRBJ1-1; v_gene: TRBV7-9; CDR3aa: CASNWFQGFTDTEAFF; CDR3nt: TGTGCCAGCAATTGGTTTCAGGGGTTTACGGACACTGAAGCTTTCTTT
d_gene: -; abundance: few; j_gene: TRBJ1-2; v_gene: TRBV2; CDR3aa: CASSSDHAGGYTF; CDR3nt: TGTGCCAGCAGTTCAGACCACGCTGGTGGCTACACCTTC
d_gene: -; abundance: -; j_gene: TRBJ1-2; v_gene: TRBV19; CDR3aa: CASGELGPGYTF; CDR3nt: TGTGCCAGTGGTGAGCTGGGCCCGGGCTACACCTTC
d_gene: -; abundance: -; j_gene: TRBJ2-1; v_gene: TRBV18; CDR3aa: CASSPNNEQFF; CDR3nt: TGTGCCAGCTCACCCAACAATGAGCAGTTCTTC
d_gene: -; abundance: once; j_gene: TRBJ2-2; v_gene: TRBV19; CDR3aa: CASSMPGENTGELFF; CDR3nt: TGTGCCAGTAGTATGCCAGGGGAGAACACCGGGGAGCTGTTTTTT
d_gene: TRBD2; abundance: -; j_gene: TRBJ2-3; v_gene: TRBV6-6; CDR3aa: CASSPGLASSTDTQYF; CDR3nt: TGTGCCAGCAGTCCGGGACTAGCTTCTAGCACAGATACGCAGTATTTT
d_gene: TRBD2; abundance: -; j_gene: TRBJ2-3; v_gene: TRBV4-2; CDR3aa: CASSQDQVGGPTDTQYF; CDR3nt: TGTGCCAGCAGCCAAGATCAAGTGGGAGGGCCCACAGATACGCAGTATTTT
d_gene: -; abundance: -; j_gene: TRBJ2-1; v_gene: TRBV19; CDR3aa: CASRDRGGSYNEQFF; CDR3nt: TGTGCCAGTAGAGATCGAGGGGGCTCCTACAATGAGCAGTTCTTC
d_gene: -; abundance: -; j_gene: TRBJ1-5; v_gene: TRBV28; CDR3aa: CASSVPNRDSNQPQHF; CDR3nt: TGTGCCAGCAGCGTACCTAACAGGGACAGCAATCAGCCCCAGCATTTT
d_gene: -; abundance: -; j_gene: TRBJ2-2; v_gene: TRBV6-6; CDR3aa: CASSRSVNTGELFF; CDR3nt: TGTGCCAGCAGCCGCAGCGTAAACACCGGGGAGCTGTTTTTT
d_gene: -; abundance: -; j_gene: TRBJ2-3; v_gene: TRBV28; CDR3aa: CASSLSGSTDTQYF; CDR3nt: TGTGCCAGCAGTTTATCGGGGAGCACAGATACGCAGTATTTT
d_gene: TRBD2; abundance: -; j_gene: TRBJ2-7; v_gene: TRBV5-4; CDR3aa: CASSWGLAGTYEQYF; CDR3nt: TGTGCCAGCAGCTGGGGACTAGCGGGAACCTACGAGCAGTACTTC
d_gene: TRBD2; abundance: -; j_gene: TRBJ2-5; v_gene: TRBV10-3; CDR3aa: CAINQGLASETQYF; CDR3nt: TGTGCCATCAACCAGGGACTAGCATCGGAGACCCAGTACTTC
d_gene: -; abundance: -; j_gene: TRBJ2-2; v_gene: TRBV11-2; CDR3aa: CASSLGVARANTGELFF; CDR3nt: TGTGCCAGCAGCTTAGGGGTAGCCCGAGCAAACACCGGGGAGCTGTTTTTT
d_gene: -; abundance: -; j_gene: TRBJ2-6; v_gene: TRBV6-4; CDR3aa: CASSAQGASGANVLTF; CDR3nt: TGTGCCAGCAGTGCCCAAGGAGCCTCTGGGGCCAACGTCCTGACTTTC
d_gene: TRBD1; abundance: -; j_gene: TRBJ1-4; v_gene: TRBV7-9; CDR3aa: CASSPLGQTNEKLFF; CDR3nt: TGTGCCAGCAGCCCTTTGGGACAGACTAATGAAAAACTGTTTTTT
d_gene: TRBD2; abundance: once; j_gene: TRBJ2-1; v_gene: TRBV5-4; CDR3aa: CASSPRTSNEQFF; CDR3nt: TGTGCCAGCAGCCCCCGGACTAGCAATGAGCAGTTCTTC
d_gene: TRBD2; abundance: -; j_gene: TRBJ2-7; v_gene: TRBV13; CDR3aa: CASSVSGRYEQYF; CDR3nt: TGTGCCAGCAGCGTTAGCGGGAGATACGAGCAGTACTTC
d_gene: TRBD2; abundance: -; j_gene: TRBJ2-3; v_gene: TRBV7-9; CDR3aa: CASSPGLAGIPDTQYF; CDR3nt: TGTGCCAGCAGCCCGGGACTAGCGGGGATCCCAGATACGCAGTATTTT
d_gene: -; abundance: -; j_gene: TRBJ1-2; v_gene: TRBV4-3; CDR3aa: CASSQDLSTHRGGYGYTF; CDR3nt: TGCGCCAGCAGCCAAGATTTATCAACCCACCGCGGGGGCTATGGCTACACCTTC
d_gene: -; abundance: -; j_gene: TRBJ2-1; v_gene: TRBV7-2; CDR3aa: CASSSRGTGLAYNEQFF; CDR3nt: TGTGCCAGCAGCTCTCGAGGGACGGGACTGGCCTACAATGAGCAGTTCTTC
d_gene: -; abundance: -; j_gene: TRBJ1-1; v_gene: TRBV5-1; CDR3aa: CASSPLARDKNTEAFF; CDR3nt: TGCGCCAGCAGCCCATTAGCGAGGGACAAGAACACTGAAGCTTTCTTT
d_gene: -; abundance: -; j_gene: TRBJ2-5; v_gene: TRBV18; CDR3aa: CASSPASLGSETQYF; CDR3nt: TGTGCCAGCTCACCAGCTTCTCTCGGGAGCGAGACCCAGTACTTC
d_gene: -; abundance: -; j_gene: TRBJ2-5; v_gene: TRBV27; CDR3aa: CASSLSRGRAETQYF; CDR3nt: TGTGCCAGCAGTTTATCGAGGGGCCGAGCGGAGACCCAGTACTTC
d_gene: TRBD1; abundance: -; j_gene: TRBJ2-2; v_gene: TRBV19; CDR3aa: CASSIVSLGTGTTGELFF; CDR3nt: TGTGCCAGTAGTATAGTTTCATTGGGGACAGGGACGACCGGGGAGCTGTTTTTT
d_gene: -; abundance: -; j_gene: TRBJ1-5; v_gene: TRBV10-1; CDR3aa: CASSEDFKHEELSNQPQHF; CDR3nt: TGCGCCAGCAGTGAGGACTTCAAACACGAAGAACTTAGCAATCAGCCCCAGCATTTT
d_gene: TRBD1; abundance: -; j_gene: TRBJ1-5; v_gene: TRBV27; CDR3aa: CASSSGTGGNQPQHF; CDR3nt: TGTGCCAGCAGTTCCGGGACAGGGGGCAATCAGCCCCAGCATTTT
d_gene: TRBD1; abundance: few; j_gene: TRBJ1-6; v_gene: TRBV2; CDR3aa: CASGEDRGRTSPLHF; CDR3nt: TGTGCCAGCGGCGAGGACAGGGGGCGAACTTCACCCCTCCACTTT
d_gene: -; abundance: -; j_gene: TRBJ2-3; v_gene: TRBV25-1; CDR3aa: CASSEGGTGTDTQYF; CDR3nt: TGTGCCAGCAGTGAGGGGGGAACAGGCACAGATACGCAGTATTTT
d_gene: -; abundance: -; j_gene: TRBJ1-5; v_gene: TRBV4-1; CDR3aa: CASSPSLQGNQPQHF; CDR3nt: TGCGCCAGCAGCCCCTCGCTCCAGGGCAATCAGCCCCAGCATTTT
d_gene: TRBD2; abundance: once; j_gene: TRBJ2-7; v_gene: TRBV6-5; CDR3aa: CASSRTGTSPHEQYF; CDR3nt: TGTGCCAGCAGTAGAACCGGGACTAGTCCCCACGAGCAGTACTTC